This T cell receptor (beta chain) was profiled in a study of blood T cell repertoires in COVID-19. About the research overall: Collection of acute and convalescent COVID-19 samples took place in the United States, Italy and Spain. T cells, B-cell-depleted T cells, or PBMCs supplied cDNA or gDNA.

The length of the CDR3 is 17 residues. The germline gives CDR1 ENHRY, CDR2 SYGVKD. As to this clone: One end of the junction is discordant with germline, which a read error may explain.

Per the study methods: Nucleated cell number was recorded as an estimate derived from reference gene primer amplification. Clones were sequenced by immunoSEQ multiplex PCR, and TCRdb holds only the in-frame ones, with some missing. Clonal size and the V and J genes are those of that table, whereas D and trimming came from the DNA. The table shows more than 70,000 clones, with approximately 78% occurring only once. Sequencing used peripheral blood. The source is a woman aged 65 to 85 with acute or convalescent COVID-19. The chain employs TRBV10-3 and TRBJ2-7; 8 bases line up with TRBD2. The CDR3 coding sequence is TGTGCCATCAGTGAGTACCTTACTAGCGGAAGCTCCTACGAGCGGTACTTC. Encoded protein: CAISEYLTSGSSYERYF.